The clone carrying this T cell receptor (gamma chain) was seen only a few times. This sample was taken from a study of gamma-delta T cells after stem cell transplantation. Germline CDR1 VTNTFY, CDR2 YDVSTARD (reference sequence). Trimming took 3 bases from V and 5 from J; bases not matched to a gene: 4. This CDR3 is 12 amino acids long. TCRdb repeated clone calling on the RT-PCR reads with CATT. Here the sample spans about 3,000 gamma-chain clones, less than 20% being singletons. Sequencing was done on a sample of gamma-delta T cells. The chain has TRGV3 and TRGJ1 or TRGJ2. This receptor was taken from a human donor. It is not recorded whose cells these are; they may come from a transplant donor. CDR3 loop: CATWDEDYKKLF. CDR3 bases: TGTGCCACCTGGGACGAAGATTATAAGAAACTCTTT.